This T cell receptor beta chain was identified during a study of cytomegalovirus exposure and HLA in healthy donors (dated by TCRdb to 2015 to 2018). Regarding the research as a whole: An earlier analysis of around 600 of the donors reported more than 250 Gb of sequence data and some 100 million unique TCR beta sequences from roughly 180 million T cells. Alongside the repertoire data, information on donor age, sex, ethnicity and CMV serostatus was compiled. Every repertoire in the discovery cohort had been generated on one and the same sequencing platform. The number of typed donors differed by locus: about 620-640 for A, B, C, DRB1 and DQB1; about 520 for DQA1; some 610 for DPA1; and about 470 for DPB1. Rather than using new phenotypic data, the later analysis identified candidate immune exposures from TCR beta sequences and from how often those sequences occurred across donors. To predict cytomegalovirus infection status, the study brought together high-throughput TCR immunosequencing, statistical association of individual TCRs with disease status, and machine learning. Among 398 genotyped donors of the cohort, an average of about 240,000 unique TCR beta nucleotide sequences were sequenced per donor, about a sixth of them non-productive. To decide whether each TCR beta V gene segment behaved as functional or pseudogenic, an earlier analysis of some 540 of the donors relied on high-throughput TCR beta sequencing. In a later analysis, previously published TCR beta repertoires from about 640 donors were re-analyzed and high-resolution HLA genotyping was added so that TCR occurrence patterns could be studied. A later genetic analysis used genome-wide SNP genotypes for about three fifths of the roughly 700 donors, treating that subset as a discovery cohort. Several DR-DQ haplotypes were treated as single units for association and clustering because of strong linkage in the cohort. A separate validation cohort of roughly 130 different subjects was used in addition to the 666-subject first cohort. An early release that covered around 590 HLA-typed donors contained approximately 300 gigabases of sequencing data and roughly 84 million unique TCR sequences. The T cell repertoires of under 700 subjects were profiled by immunosequencing and related to cytomegalovirus serostatus. Both class I and class II loci were covered by HLA typing, at four-digit resolution. Of the approximately 400 genotyped donors, 75% to 85% were placed in the genetic ancestry cluster associated with self-reported Caucasian donors. The study was designed to test whether signatures of past pathogen exposure could be identified by cataloging public T cell receptors. Overall study results and their limits: Only TCR beta chains were sequenced in this cohort, and the absence of alpha or paired-chain data limited detectable features. A later analysis found that HLA-associated TCR beta chains were more clonally expanded and had lower generation probabilities than equally common non-associated chains. Cytomegalovirus status was reported to be diagnosed by the classifier with high specificity and sensitivity in both the original and validation cohorts. Broadly in line with IMGT annotations, most TCR beta V segments showed up in productive rearrangements about 90% or about 30% of the time in an earlier analysis of roughly 590 of the donors. Presence/absence analyses assumed roughly uniform sequencing depth across donors, an assumption that may not hold. According to a later genetic analysis, donors in an Asian-associated ancestry cluster had fewer N-insertions in productive TCRs than the roughly 660-donor mean. According to a later analysis, parvovirus B19, influenza, CMV and Epstein-Barr virus appeared linked to several top co-occurrence clusters. A later genetic analysis associated a missense DCLRE1C variant with V-gene and J-gene trimming of TCR beta chains, and an independent cohort replicated the association. According to a later analysis, TCR association rates differed among HLA loci, with DRB1 alleles showing the most associated TCRs and HLA-C alleles showing the fewest. Correlated functional status among segregating V segments might be attributable to linkage disequilibrium, but an unknown experimental factor could not be ruled out. Because some donors lacked HLA typing at each locus, the association tests relied only on the typed subset. The study gave a list of more than 150 TCR beta chains associated with cytomegalovirus. Most TCR sequences were seen in very few donors, while some public TCRs were found in many individuals. Because the 87-base-pair reads could not distinguish some IMGT-functional V segments, including TRBV6-2 and TRBV6-3, those segments were excluded. Strong co-occurrence of HLA alleles, especially DR and DQ, made assigning TCR associations to individual alleles difficult. The authors suggested that the approach could potentially be extended to other disease states and immunological phenotypes. A later analysis associated about 17,000 TCR beta sequences with specific HLA alleles at a false discovery rate of 0.05. A later analysis found that most CMV-associated TCR beta chains appeared HLA-restricted, with HLA associations seemingly driven largely by CMV exposure. Seventeen rarely observed V segments, including chromosome 9 orphons, were excluded from the earlier analysis of approximately 500 of the donors because counts were too low. The only immune exposure information available for the cohort was CMV serostatus. A further reported finding was that TCR beta sequences accurately predicted the HLA-A and HLA-B alleles for most subjects in the first cohort. A few of the identified cytomegalovirus-associated TCR beta chains were confirmed in vitro to be specific for cytomegalovirus antigens. A cluster of highly shared sequence variants was judged likely to represent a technical artifact of the sequencing pipeline.

In total, approximately 690 healthy bone marrow donors made up the cohort. At the time of sampling, every cohort member was nominally healthy, though immune exposures that went unrecorded were likely present. The donor was CMV seronegative and was included in the group of several hundred seronegative cohort members. A peripheral blood sample was collected from each donor, and TCR beta sequencing was performed on peripheral blood mononuclear cells. The Qiagen DNeasy Blood Extraction Kit was used to extract genomic DNA from the blood cell samples. The library came from the immunoSEQ multiplex PCR assay. For the multiplex PCR, a mixture combining 60 forward primers for TCR Vbeta segments and 13 reverse primers for TCR Jbeta segments was used. A multiplex PCR assay on genomic DNA amplified the CDR3 region of rearranged TCR beta genes. The Illumina HiSeq System was used to sequence the amplified TCR beta libraries as 87-base-pair reads. Under the source paper's analysis protocol: A later analysis counted around 72 million unique TCR beta chains across the 600 to 850 repertoires, and 9.5 million to 11 million of these chains were shared by at least two donors. To remove PCR and sequencing errors, raw reads were error-corrected and collapsed into unique sequences using a nearest-neighbor algorithm that merged closely related sequences. To assign V, D and J gene segments, CDR3 sequences were aligned to IMGT reference sequences. For a sequence to be retained, a match of at least six nucleotides to both a V gene segment and a J gene segment was required. A rearrangement was called productive if the CDR3 had no stop codons and remained in frame with V and J, and every other rearrangement was called non-productive. Following IMGT convention, CDR3 was defined as the stretch from the second conserved V-encoded cysteine to the conserved J-encoded phenylalanine. In an earlier analysis of approximately 590 of the donors, sequences lacking an unambiguous match to a single V gene segment were excluded. In an earlier analysis of 587 of the donors, V segments were called functional above 56.7% productive rearrangements and were called segregating when the between-donor standard deviation exceeded 5%. A statistical classification framework was built to diagnose cytomegalovirus status from the catalog of TCR beta chain sequences. In a later analysis, V and J genes were assigned by comparing TCR nucleotide sequences against IMGT/GENE-DB human TR gene sequences. The TCRdist pipeline was used in a later analysis to assign CDR3 sequences and most-parsimonious VDJ recombination scenarios. In a later analysis, each TCR beta chain was defined by its CDR3 amino acid sequence together with its V-gene family, and reads lacking a unique V-gene family were excluded. As a way to deal with suspected cross-contamination and a sequencing artifact, a later analysis dropped approximately 570 nucleotide sequences that were highly shared and had low generation probability. In a later analysis, a clonal expansion index was calculated for each public chain from normalized within-repertoire ranks of inferred template counts. In a later analysis, generation probabilities were computed using a VDJ recombination model fitted to out-of-frame rearrangements, and the results were checked against IGoR. Hypergeometric tests were used in a later analysis to score TCR-TCR, TCR-HLA and TCR-CMV co-occurrence, with a repertoire-size bias correction applied to the TCR pairs. A later analysis estimated false discovery rates by permuting HLA or CMV assignments 20 times. In a later analysis, co-occurring TCRs were grouped using DBSCAN, with TCRdist sequence similarity added in when clustering inside HLA-allele-positive subsets. Repertoires with fewer than 30,000 or more than 120,000 public chains, plus five repertoires with anomalous nucleotide sharing, were excluded from co-occurrence clustering. The table was pulled from immuneACCESS by TCRdb, which kept in-frame rearrangements only. Such tables lose some clones; where checked, under half of the loss comes from unresolved V genes, and the rest has no known cause. From that table come the V and J calls and clone size; the DNA was used to work out D and trimming. This sample gives 250,000 to 300,000 clones in total; approximately 91% of them show up just once. The leading ten clones occupy about 1.8% of the sample.

Only one count was recorded for this clone. The antigen this receptor binds is unknown. Base-call qualities are not available, and no considerably larger clone is one nucleotide away. V lost 6 bases and J lost 5 bases, and the count of bases not matched to a germline gene is 8. The CDR3 sequence holds 15 residues, the cysteine and phenylalanine included. Only the CDR3 region is kept as DNA, spanning 45 bases read in frame from base 1. Looking up the germline V gene (reference sequence) yields CDR1 MNHEY and CDR2 SMNVEV. The clonotype was recovered from a girl aged 2 to 10 in good health and CMV-seronegative. Sequencing was carried out using PBMCs. The sequence is built from TRBV27 and TRBJ2-7; a stretch of 12 junction bases matches TRBD2. The nucleotides are TGTGCCAGCAGCAGACTAGCGGGAGTGTCCCACGAGCAGTACTTC. Protein translation: CASSRLAGVSHEQYF.